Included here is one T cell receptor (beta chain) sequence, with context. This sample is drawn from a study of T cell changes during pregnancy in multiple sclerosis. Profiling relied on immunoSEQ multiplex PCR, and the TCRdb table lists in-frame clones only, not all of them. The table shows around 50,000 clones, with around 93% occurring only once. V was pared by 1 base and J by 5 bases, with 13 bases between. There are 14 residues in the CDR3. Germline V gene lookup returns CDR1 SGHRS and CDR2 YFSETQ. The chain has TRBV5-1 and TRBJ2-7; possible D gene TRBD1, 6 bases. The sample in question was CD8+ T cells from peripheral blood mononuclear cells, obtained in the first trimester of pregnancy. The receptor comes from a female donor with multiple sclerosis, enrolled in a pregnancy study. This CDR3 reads CASSLSDRTDEQYF. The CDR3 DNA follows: TGCGCCAGCAGCTTGTCTGACAGGACCGACGAGCAGTACTTC.